This T cell receptor beta chain was profiled in a study of regulatory T cells in long-lasting Graves disease. Libraries of TCR beta came from iRepertoire HTBI primers plus Arm-PCR of CDR3 regions. MiXCR was run by TCRdb on the multiplex PCR reads, yielding one entry per CDR3 protein. The sample records under 300,000 distinct CDR3 sequences, 18% being singletons. Described time point: newly diagnosed GD, antithyroid drugs for less than 3 months. RNA extracted from PBMCs served as the sequencing template. Germline CDR1 reads SGHVS; CDR2 reads FNYEAQ. The germline V and J ends were trimmed by 2 bases and 4 bases, with 18 bases remaining between them. This CDR3 spans 17 amino acids. In this sample, this clonotype turned up many times. The same sample was also used in a study of T cells in Graves' hyperthyroidism and ophthalmopathy.

The source was peripheral blood mononuclear cells (PBMCs), collected at new diagnosis, from a patient treated with antithyroid drugs. This chain links TRBV7-6 with TRBJ1-3; D is unresolved. The source is a woman in her 30s with Graves disease. The CDR3, as DNA: TGTGCCAGCAGCTTAATTACTCGGGCCAGGCTCGGAAACACCATATATTTT. This translates into CASSLITRARLGNTIYF.